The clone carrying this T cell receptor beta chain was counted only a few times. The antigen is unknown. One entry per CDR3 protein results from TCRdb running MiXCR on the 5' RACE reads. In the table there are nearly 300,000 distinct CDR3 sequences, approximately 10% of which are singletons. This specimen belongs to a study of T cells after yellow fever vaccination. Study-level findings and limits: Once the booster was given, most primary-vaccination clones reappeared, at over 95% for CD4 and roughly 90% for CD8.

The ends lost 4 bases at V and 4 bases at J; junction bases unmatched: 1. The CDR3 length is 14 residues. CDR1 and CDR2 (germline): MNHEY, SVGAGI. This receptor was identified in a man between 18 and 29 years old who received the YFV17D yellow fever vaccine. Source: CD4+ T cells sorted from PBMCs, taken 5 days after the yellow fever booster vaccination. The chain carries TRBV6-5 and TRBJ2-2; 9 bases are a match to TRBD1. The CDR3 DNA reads TGTGCCAGCAGTTCGGGACAGGGCACCGGGGAGCTGTTTTTT. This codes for CASSSGQGTGELFF.